This T cell receptor (beta chain) was obtained from a study of regulatory T cells in long-lasting Graves disease. Study findings and constraints: The TCR repertoire of persistent Graves' patients was less diverse than that of newly diagnosed ones. Analyses excluded thyroid tissue, covering peripheral blood alone. Persistent disease was associated with favored TRBV28 usage and with favored use of TRBJ1-2 and TRBJ2-5.

Construction of the TCR beta libraries employed iRepertoire HTBI primers in conjunction with Arm-PCR of CDR3 regions. In the study's own analysis: Identified segments across samples numbered about 60 TRBV and over 13 TRBJ. TCRdb reprocessed the multiplex PCR reads via MiXCR and lists one record per CDR3 protein. The V and J calls were determined by TCRdb, not by the authors. The sample consists of 200,000 to 250,000 distinct CDR3 sequences, roughly a fifth of them appearing once. Trimming cost V 8 bases and J 0 bases; bases outside gene matches: 10. CDR3 length: 16 residues. Germline V CDR1 and CDR2: SQVTM, ANQGSEA. Time point noted: newly diagnosed GD, antithyroid drugs for less than 3 months. PBMCs were the source of the RNA used for TCR sequencing. This clonotype was seen at least ten times. What it binds is not known.

The chain carries TRBV29-1 and TRBJ2-6, with 7 bases that match TRBD1. The TCR was taken from a female donor with Graves disease. Sequenced material: peripheral blood mononuclear cells (PBMCs), taken at new diagnosis, from a patient treated with antithyroid drugs. CDR3 loop: CSTAGGQFSGANVLTF. In DNA, the CDR3 is TGCAGCACCGCAGGGGGTCAGTTCTCTGGGGCCAACGTCCTGACTTTC.